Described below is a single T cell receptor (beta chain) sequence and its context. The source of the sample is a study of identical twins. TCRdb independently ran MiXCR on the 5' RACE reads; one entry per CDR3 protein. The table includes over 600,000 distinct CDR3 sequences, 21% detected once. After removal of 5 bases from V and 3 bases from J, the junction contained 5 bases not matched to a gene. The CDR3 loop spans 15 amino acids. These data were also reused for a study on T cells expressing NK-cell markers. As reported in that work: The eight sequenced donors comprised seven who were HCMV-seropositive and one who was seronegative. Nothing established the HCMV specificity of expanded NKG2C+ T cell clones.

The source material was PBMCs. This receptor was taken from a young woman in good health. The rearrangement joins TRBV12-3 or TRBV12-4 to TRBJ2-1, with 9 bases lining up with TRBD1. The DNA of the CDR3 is TGTGCCAGCAGTCCCCCGGACAGGGGCTACAATGAGCAGTTCTTC. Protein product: CASSPPDRGYNEQFF.